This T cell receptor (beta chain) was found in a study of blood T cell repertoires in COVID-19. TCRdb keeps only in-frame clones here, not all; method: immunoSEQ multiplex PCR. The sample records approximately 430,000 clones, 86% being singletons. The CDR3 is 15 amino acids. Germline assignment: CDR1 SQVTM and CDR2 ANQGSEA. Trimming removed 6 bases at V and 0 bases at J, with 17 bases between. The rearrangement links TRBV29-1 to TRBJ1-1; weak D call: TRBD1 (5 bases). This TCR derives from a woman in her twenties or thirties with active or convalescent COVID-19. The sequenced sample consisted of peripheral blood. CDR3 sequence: CSVRDFGRLNTEAFF. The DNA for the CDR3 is TGCAGCGTCCGGGACTTCGGACGCTTGAACACTGAAGCTTTCTTT.